This T cell receptor beta chain originates from a study of blood T cells in healthy people across ages. General study points: Researchers report that TCR beta diversity correlated strongly with naive T cell percentage. Age showed a roughly linear inverse relationship with TCR beta diversity per million T cells. Aged donors had fewer naive CD4+ cells and lower diversity than long-lived donors.

Concerning this clonotype itself: What it recognizes is unknown.

Then a second PCR, running roughly 7 to 11 cycles, was carried out with a sample-barcoded 5' primer and a J-beta primer mix. Each cDNA molecule was tagged by a template-switch adaptor with 12 random nucleotides. TCRdb re-analysed the 5' RACE reads in MiXCR, keeping a single row per CDR3 protein. The sample comprises approximately 770,000 distinct CDR3 sequences, about three fifths of which are singletons, and 20% to 25% rests with the top ten. The sequenced sample was blood. This receptor was obtained from a man in his thirties or forties in good health.

The CDR3 nucleotides are TGTGCCAGCGGCCGGCTAGCGGGAGCAGGACAGGTTAGCTACGAGCAGTACTTC. This encodes CASGRLAGAGQVSYEQYF. The rearrangement links TRBV12-3 or TRBV12-4 to TRBJ2-7, with 10 bases fitting TRBD2. V shed 8 bases and J 3 bases; nucleotides not matched to a gene: 19. This CDR3 is 18 amino acids long.